This T cell receptor (beta chain) was sequenced for a study of shared T cell receptors in the human thymus. This CDR3 comprises 14 residues. V was pared by 3 bases and J by 6 bases, with 15 bases between. Germline V gives CDR1 MNHEY, CDR2 SMNVEV (reference sequence). Clones were read by immunoSEQ multiplex PCR, and TCRdb kept only the in-frame ones, dropping some. The sample includes under 700,000 clones, about four fifths of them seen just once. These data also formed part of another study, on human thymus T cells. In that study: Having surgery to correct congenital heart defects, healthy Finnish infants acted as the donors. Thymus specimens were resections from corrective heart surgery. V and J gene usage appeared biased in thymic and blood repertoires. Unrelated individuals had highly overlapping thymic repertoires, as reported in related research.

The chain joins TRBV27 to TRBJ2-7; a weak D match, TRBD2 (5 bases). The material sequenced was thymocytes. This receptor was obtained from a boy less than two years old with a congenital heart defect. The CDR3 sequence: CASSFDPRGREQYF. DNA of the CDR3: TGTGCCAGCAGTTTCGATCCTCGAGGGCGCGAGCAGTACTTC.